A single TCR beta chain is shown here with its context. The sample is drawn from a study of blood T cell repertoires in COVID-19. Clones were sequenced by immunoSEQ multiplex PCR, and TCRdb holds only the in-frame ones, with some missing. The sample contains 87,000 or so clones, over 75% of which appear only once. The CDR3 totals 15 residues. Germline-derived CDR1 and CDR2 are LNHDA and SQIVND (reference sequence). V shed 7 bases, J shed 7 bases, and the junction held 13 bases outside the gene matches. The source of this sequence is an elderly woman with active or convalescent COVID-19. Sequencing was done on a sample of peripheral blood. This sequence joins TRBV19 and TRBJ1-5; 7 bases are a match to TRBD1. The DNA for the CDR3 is TGTGCCAGTAAATCAGGACAGGAGAGAAGCCAGCCCCAGCATTTT. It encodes CASKSGQERSQPQHF.